Below are 28 T cell receptor beta chains sequenced from a single sample in a study of cytotoxic CD8 clonotypes in ibrutinib-treated CLL. Clones were sequenced by immunoSEQ multiplex PCR, and TCRdb holds only the in-frame ones, with some missing. The table includes 45,000 or so clones, 57% detected once. Sequences were derived from PBMCs, sampled after 24 months of ibrutinib treatment. Receptors were obtained from a human donor with chronic lymphocytic leukemia.

The chain employs TRBV2 and TRBJ2-1, with TRBD1 matching over 7 bases. Germline V gene sequence: CDR1 SNHLY, CDR2 FYNNEI. The CDR3 runs 16 residues. The ends lost 6 bases at V and 3 bases at J; junction bases unmatched: 11. The CDR3 coding sequence is TGTGCCAGCAGCTTAGGGAGAGGGGGCTTCTACAATGAGCAGTTCTTC. Translated, it gives CASSLGRGGFYNEQFF.

The chain is built from TRBV5-6 and TRBJ1-2; no clear D gene. The V end lost 0 bases, the J end lost 1 base, and 10 bases lay between the germline ends. The germline V gene encodes CDR1 SGHDT and CDR2 YYEEEE. The CDR3 has 15 amino acids. CDR3 residues: CASSLVAAHNYGYTF. The DNA for the CDR3 is TGTGCCAGCAGCTTGGTGGCAGCTCATAACTATGGCTACACCTTC. Drawing the rest from reference TRBV5-6 and TRBJ1-2, the complete variable domain is DAGVTQSPTHLIKTRGQQVTLRCSPKSGHDTVSWYQQALGQGPQFIFQYYEEEERQRGNFPDRFSGHQFPNYSSELNVNALLLGDSALYLCASSLVAAHNYGYTFGSGTRLTVV.

The chain is built from TRBV5-8 and TRBJ1-1, with D unresolved. Germline V gene data show CDR1 as SGHTS and CDR2 as YDEGEE. The CDR3 has 11 amino acids. V lost 0 bases and J lost 13, with 10 bases in between. The CDR3: CASSLGQVGFF. As DNA, the CDR3 is TGTGCCAGCAGCTTGGGGCAGGTGGGTTTCTTT.

The rearrangement links TRBV5-1 to TRBJ2-7; TRBD1 aligns across 8 bases. CDR3 length equals 13 residues. CDR1 and CDR2 (germline): SGHRS, YFSETQ. J was trimmed by 5 bases and V by 4 bases; bases with no gene match: 5. The CDR3 region has the DNA TGCGCCAGCAGCGGGGGGACAGGTGACGAGCAGTACTTC. Protein sequence: CASSGGTGDEQYF.

The rearrangement uses TRBV28 and TRBJ2-3, with 10 nucleotides matching TRBD1. V trimming: 5 bases; J trimming: 4 bases; junction bases outside the gene matches: 6. This CDR3 is 15 amino acids long. Germline-derived CDR1 and CDR2 are MDHEN and SYDVKM. CDR3 nucleotide sequence: TGTGCCAGCAGTAGACAGGGGGCGGGGGCAGATACGCAGTATTTT. This codes for CASSRQGAGADTQYF.

This rearrangement joins TRBV6-1 to TRBJ2-5; possible D gene TRBD2, 7 bases. Germline V lookup: CDR1 MNHNS, CDR2 SASEGT. V lost 3 bases to trimming and J lost 3 bases, with 17 bases between them. The CDR3 runs 16 residues. The CDR3 DNA reads TGTGCCAGCAGTGAGGAGGGGGGGAACAGAAAAGAGACCCAGTACTTC. This gives the protein CASSEEGGNRKETQYF.

This clone was counted a few times. The gene calls are TRBV5-4 and TRBJ2-3; the D gene is possibly TRBD2 (7 bases). Per germline, CDR1 SGHNT and CDR2 YYREEE (reference sequence). This CDR3 comprises 16 residues. V lost 1 base, J lost 0 bases, and 12 bases lay in between. In DNA form, the CDR3 reads TGTGCCAGCAGCTTGTTCGGGGGGCGAAGCACAGATACGCAGTATTTT. It encodes CASSLFGGRSTDTQYF.

V and J are TRBV5-4 and TRBJ2-2; D is perhaps TRBD2 (7 bases). V was pared by 0 bases and J by 5 bases, with 14 bases between. There are 16 residues in the CDR3. The germline V gene has CDR1 SGHNT and CDR2 YYREEE (reference sequence). The CDR3, as DNA: TGTGCCAGCAGCTTGGCTGGGGGGGCCGGGACCGGGGAGCTGTTTTTT. Translated, it gives CASSLAGGAGTGELFF.

This chain links TRBV5-1 with TRBJ1-1; unclear D gene. CDR1 is SGHRS, CDR2 YFSETQ, per germline. V lost 0 bases and J lost 6, with 9 bases in between. This CDR3 is 13 amino acids long. In nucleotides, the CDR3 is TGCGCCAGCAGCTTGGCGGGAATTTCTGAAGCTTTCTTT. Amino acids: CASSLAGISEAFF.

This chain joins TRBV29-1 and TRBJ2-3; D unresolved. Germline CDR1 and CDR2: SQVTM and ANQGSEA. The CDR3 covers 12 residues. V dropped 7 bases and J dropped 6 bases, with 14 bases sitting between them. The CDR3 DNA is TGCAGCGCCCGAAAGTTAACCGATACGCAGTATTTT. As protein: CSARKLTDTQYF.

The chain links TRBV6-1 to TRBJ2-2; D might be TRBD1 (5 bases). The germline V gene encodes CDR1 MNHNS and CDR2 SASEGT. The ends were cut back, 7 bases at V and 1 base at J, with 7 bases in the middle. This CDR3 contains 13 residues. CDR3 protein: CASNRLNTGELFF. CDR3 nucleotides: TGTGCCAGCAACAGGTTGAACACCGGGGAGCTGTTTTTT.

The CDR3 sequence is CASSERQAGGTEAFF. The CDR3, as DNA: TGTGCCAGCAGTGAAAGACAGGCGGGTGGCACTGAAGCTTTCTTT. The V call is TRBV2, the J call TRBJ1-1; possible D gene TRBD1, 6 bases. The CDR3 sequence is 15 residues long. From germline, CDR1 is SNHLY and CDR2 FYNNEI. V gave up 2 bases and J gave up 4 bases, with 14 bases separating them.

This clone occurred once. This chain connects TRBV27 to TRBJ2-7, with TRBD1 identical over 8 bases. The CDR3 length is 14 residues. V trimming: 4 bases; J trimming: 3 bases; junction bases outside the gene matches: 5. Per the germline V gene, CDR1 is MNHEY and CDR2 is SMNVEV (reference sequence). The CDR3 reads CASSSTGGLYEQYF. In DNA, the CDR3 is TGTGCCAGCAGTTCAACAGGGGGTCTCTACGAGCAGTACTTC.

This rearrangement joins TRBV11-2 to TRBJ2-1, with 13 bases fitting TRBD2. From germline, CDR1 is SGHAT and CDR2 FQNNGV. J gave up 8 bases and V 4 bases, and 5 bases lay outside the gene matches. This CDR3 is built from 15 residues. The CDR3 protein is CASSSTSGGAHEQFF. The CDR3, as DNA: TGTGCCAGCAGCTCTACTAGCGGGGGGGCACATGAGCAGTTCTTC.

This clone was detected a few times. This chain links TRBV19 with TRBJ1-2; D unresolved. Germline lookup yields CDR1 LNHDA and CDR2 SQIVND (reference sequence). This CDR3 comprises 11 residues. Trimming removed 1 base from V and 4 bases from J, with 1 base in between. The DNA of the CDR3 is TGTGCCAGTAGTATAGGCTATGGCTACACCTTC. Its translation: CASSIGYGYTF.

The chain carries TRBV29-1 and TRBJ2-5; D is unresolved. From germline, CDR1 is SQVTM and CDR2 ANQGSEA. V was pared by 7 bases and J by 7 bases, with 16 bases between. The CDR3 runs to 12 residues. The CDR3 protein is CSAKHLVGTQYF. CDR3 coding DNA: TGCAGCGCCAAACACCTGGTCGGGACCCAGTACTTC.

The chain recombines TRBV6-5 with TRBJ1-3; D perhaps matches TRBD1 (6 bases). Trimming stripped 4 bases from V and 2 bases from J, with 12 bases between. Germline assignment: CDR1 MNHEY and CDR2 SVGAGI. The CDR3 totals 15 residues. The CDR3: CASSSRTGTGNTIYF. DNA for the CDR3: TGTGCCAGCAGTTCCAGAACAGGGACTGGAAACACCATATATTTT.

V usage is TRBV14 and J usage is TRBJ2-3; possibly TRBD2 for D (6 bases). The CDR3 loop spans 16 amino acids. The germline V and J ends were trimmed by 2 bases and 2 bases, with 14 bases remaining between them. Germline CDR1 SGHDN, CDR2 FVKESK. CDR3 nucleotide sequence: TGTGCCAGCAGCCAATGGCGGGCGGGAAACACAGATACGCAGTATTTT. As protein: CASSQWRAGNTDTQYF.

The V gene is TRBV5-1, the J gene TRBJ1-2; a weak D match, TRBD1 (5 bases). This CDR3 spans 14 amino acids. CDR1 and CDR2 (germline): SGHRS, YFSETQ. Deletions cut 3 bases from V and 4 bases from J, with 13 bases between. In DNA form, the CDR3 reads TGCGCCAGCAGCTCGGCCACAGGCGGCTATGGCTACACCTTC. Translation gives CASSSATGGYGYTF.

The rearrangement joins TRBV5-1 to TRBJ2-3; D remains unclear. The germline V and J ends were trimmed by 3 bases and 2 bases, with 10 bases remaining between them. This CDR3 has 14 amino acids. Germline V gives CDR1 SGHRS, CDR2 YFSETQ. The CDR3 is CASSSRSATDTQYF. The CDR3 nucleotides read TGCGCCAGCAGCTCGCGGTCTGCCACAGATACGCAGTATTTT.

The chain has TRBV10-3 and TRBJ2-7; 8 nucleotides line up with TRBD1. The CDR3 is 12 amino acids. V lost 6 bases, J lost 3 bases, and 1 base stayed unmatched. From germline, CDR1 is ENHRY and CDR2 SYGVKD. For the CDR3, the DNA is TGTGCCATCAGGGACAGGGTCTACGAGCAGTACTTC. It is translated as CAIRDRVYEQYF.

This clone showed up many times. The CDR3, as DNA: TGTGCCAGCAGTGATGAGGATAGCGGACGCTCGTACGAGCAGTACTTC. It translates to CASSDEDSGRSYEQYF. The V and J genes are TRBV6-1 and TRBJ2-7; maybe TRBD2 (6 bases). The CDR3 consists of 16 residues. Germline assignment: CDR1 MNHNS and CDR2 SASEGT. V lost 3 bases and J 4 bases, leaving 19 bases between the germline ends.

V is TRBV27 and J is TRBJ2-1, with TRBD1 matching over 9 bases. The CDR3 spans 15 residues. J lost 0 bases, V lost 3 bases, and 0 bases had no gene match. Germline CDR1 reads MNHEY; CDR2 reads SMNVEV (reference sequence). The CDR3 sequence: CASSLDRGSYNEQFF. As DNA, the CDR3 is TGTGCCAGCAGTTTGGACAGGGGCTCCTACAATGAGCAGTTCTTC.

This sequence joins TRBV5-6 and TRBJ2-3; 10 nucleotides match TRBD2. The CDR3 has 19 residues. Germline CDR1 and CDR2: SGHDT and YYEEEE. The V and J ends lost 0 bases and 3 bases, in that order; junction bases with no gene match: 13. Written as DNA, the CDR3 is TGTGCCAGCAGCTTGGAAGGCCTAGCGGGGGTAACGGGAACAGATACGCAGTATTTT. Translated, it gives CASSLEGLAGVTGTDTQYF.

The genes are TRBV15 and TRBJ1-2, with D possibly TRBD1 on 6 matching bases. The ends were cut back, 0 bases at V and 8 bases at J, with 13 bases in the middle. CDR1 is LNHNV, CDR2 YYDKDF, per germline (reference sequence). CDR3 length: 14 amino acids. The CDR3 sequence is CATSRDMGAGGYTF. In DNA, the CDR3 is TGTGCCACCAGCAGAGATATGGGGGCCGGCGGCTACACCTTC.

This clone was found once. The chain carries TRBV19 and TRBJ1-2; the D is unclear. Trimming removed 1 base at V and 0 bases at J, with 9 bases between. CDR3 length: 15 amino acids. Looked up from germline, CDR1 is LNHDA and CDR2 is SQIVND (reference sequence). The CDR3 coding sequence is TGTGCCAGTAGTATAGGTCAGGCGCCTAACTATGGCTACACCTTC. Its translation is CASSIGQAPNYGYTF.

This clone was counted only a few times. This chain connects TRBV11-2 to TRBJ1-3, with D possibly matching TRBD1 (6 bases). V was pared by 5 bases and J by 3 bases, with 8 bases between. The CDR3 sequence is 13 residues long. Germline CDR1 is SGHAT and CDR2 is FQNNGV. The CDR3 sequence is CASSGDIGNTIYF. In DNA, the CDR3 is TGTGCCAGCAGCGGGGACATTGGAAACACCATATATTTT.

V usage is TRBV15 and J usage is TRBJ2-7; perhaps D is TRBD1 or TRBD2 (6 bases each). V dropped 1 base and J dropped 3 bases, with 16 bases sitting between them. The CDR3 runs to 16 residues. Germline CDR1 reads LNHNV; CDR2 reads YYDKDF (reference sequence). CDR3 sequence: CATSRGGGMGDYEQYF. In nucleotides, the CDR3 is TGTGCCACCAGCAGAGGAGGGGGGATGGGCGACTACGAGCAGTACTTC.